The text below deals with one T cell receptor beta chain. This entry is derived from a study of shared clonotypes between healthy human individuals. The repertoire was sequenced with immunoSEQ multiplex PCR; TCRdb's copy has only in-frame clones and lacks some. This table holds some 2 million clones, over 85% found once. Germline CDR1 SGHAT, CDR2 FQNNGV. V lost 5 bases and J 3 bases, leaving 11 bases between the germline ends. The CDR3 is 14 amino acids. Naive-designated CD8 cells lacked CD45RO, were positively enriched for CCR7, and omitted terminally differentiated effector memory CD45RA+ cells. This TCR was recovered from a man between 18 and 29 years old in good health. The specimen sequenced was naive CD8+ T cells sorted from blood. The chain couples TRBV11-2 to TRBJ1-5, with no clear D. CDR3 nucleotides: TGTGCCAGCAGCCCCTGGGGAAACAATCAGCCCCAGCATTTT. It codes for CASSPWGNNQPQHF.